This T cell receptor (beta chain) was retrieved from a study of T cells in Graves' hyperthyroidism and ophthalmopathy. This CDR3 has 15 amino acids. Germline assignment: CDR1 LNHDA and CDR2 SQIVND (reference sequence). Trimming at V came to 5 bases and at J to 6 bases, leaving 10 bases not matched to a gene. Authors of the study amplified TCR beta CDR3 regions from RNA transcripts. The TCR CDR3 was amplified in a first-round RT-PCR using the HTBI primer set. TCRdb called the multiplex PCR reads again in MiXCR, with one record for every CDR3 protein. The sample holds some 500,000 distinct CDR3 sequences, roughly 14% seen once.

The genes are TRBV19 and TRBJ1-2, with TRBD1 matching 9 bases. This sequence was found in a woman aged 18-35 years with Graves' hyperthyroidism. Input material: blood. The CDR3 bases are TGTGCCAGTAGTTTTTGGGACAGGGAAACAAATGGCTACACCTTC. Protein sequence: CASSFWDRETNGYTF.